These 24 T cell receptor beta chains were sequenced from one sample in a study of post-analysis software for immune sequencing data. Unique-molecular-identifier-tagged TCR beta cDNA libraries were used. TCRdb re-called the PCR reads with MiXCR, one entry per CDR3 protein. The sample holds roughly 700,000 distinct CDR3 sequences; 30% are singletons and the top ten take roughly 0.53%. Study findings and constraints: Among five TRBV segments more frequent in patients than controls were TRBV5-6, TRBV5-1 and TRBV20-1.

Their specific antigens are unknown. Material: blood. The receptors shown here come from a girl aged 5 to 17 with multiple sclerosis.

This clonotype occurred many times. The rearrangement links TRBV4-3 to TRBJ2-3, with TRBD2 matching over 7 bases. Germline V gene sequence: CDR1 LGHNA, CDR2 YSLEER. V trimming: 0 bases; J trimming: 0 bases; junction bases outside the gene matches: 9. The CDR3 runs 18 residues. CDR3 nucleotide sequence: TGCGCCAGCAGCCAAGATTCGAGGCTAGCGGATAGCACAGATACGCAGTATTTT. This codes for CASSQDSRLADSTDTQYF.

CDR3 sequence reads: CSARGQGYYNEQFF. The CDR3 DNA is TGCAGTGCTAGGGGCCAGGGCTACTACAATGAGCAGTTCTTC. The chain links TRBV20-1 to TRBJ2-1, with D possibly TRBD1 on 5 matching bases. V lost 3 bases and J lost 3, with 12 bases in between. Looked up from germline, CDR1 is DFQATT and CDR2 is SNEGSKA (reference sequence). This CDR3 has 14 amino acids.

The rearrangement links TRBV7-9 to TRBJ1-1; D might be TRBD1 (5 bases). This CDR3 has 14 amino acids. Germline V gives CDR1 SEHNR, CDR2 FQNEAQ (reference sequence). Trimming cost V 6 bases and J 0 bases, with 11 bases left between them. As DNA, the CDR3 is TGTGCCAGCAGATCTCCAGGGCTGAACACTGAAGCTTTCTTT. This encodes CASRSPGLNTEAFF.

With respect to this clonotype: The junction shows a germline mismatch at one end, possibly a read error. The chain links TRBV20-1 to TRBJ2-6; 10 bases align to TRBD1. Per the germline V gene, CDR1 is DFQATT and CDR2 is SNEGSKA (reference sequence). This CDR3 is 18 amino acids long. The CDR3 here is CSASRGQGLVSGANALTF. The CDR3 region has the DNA TGCAGTGCTAGCCGGGGACAGGGGCTAGTCTCTGGGGCCAACGCCCTGACTTTC.

This clonotype has more than one count but fewer than ten. J is TRBJ1-6 and V is TRBV12-3 or TRBV12-4; D might be TRBD1 (5 bases). Between the trimmed V and J ends, which lost 6 bases and 6 bases, there was a span of 12 bases. The CDR3 runs 14 residues. CDR3 sequence: CASRPVGGNSPLHF. The CDR3 DNA follows: TGTGCCAGCAGGCCGGTCGGGGGTAATTCACCCCTCCACTTT.

In this sample, this clonotype turned up a few times. The chain joins TRBV6-6 to TRBJ2-1; possibly TRBD1 for D (6 bases). Deletions cut 5 bases from V and 3 bases from J, with 11 bases between. In germline, CDR1 is MNHNY, CDR2 SVGAGI (reference sequence). The length of the CDR3 is 14 residues. This chain's CDR3 is CASSTTDSYNEQFF. The DNA of the CDR3 is TGTGCCAGCAGTACCACGGACAGCTACAATGAGCAGTTCTTC.

This clonotype was found a few times. The chain employs TRBV6-1 and TRBJ2-2, with a possible D match to TRBD1 (5 bases). The V and J ends lost 6 bases and 4 bases respectively, with 12 bases between them. The CDR3 extends over 14 amino acids. Germline V gene data show CDR1 as MNHNS and CDR2 as SASEGT. The CDR3 sequence: CASSLWGRTGELFF. CDR3 in DNA: TGTGCCAGCAGCCTTTGGGGCCGCACCGGGGAGCTGTTTTTT.

The chain uses TRBV28 and TRBJ1-5; D is uncertain. The CDR3 covers 12 residues. CDR1 MDHEN and CDR2 SYDVKM come from the germline V gene. The ends were cut back, 3 bases at V and 2 bases at J, with 2 bases in the middle. Here the CDR3 reads CASSFRNQPQHF. The DNA of the CDR3 is TGTGCCAGCAGTTTCCGCAATCAGCCCCAGCATTTT.

Only a few counts were recorded for this clonotype. J is TRBJ2-3 and V is TRBV5-1; D perhaps matches TRBD1 (5 bases). Germline lookup yields CDR1 SGHRS and CDR2 YFSETQ. Trimming cost V 1 base and J 1 base, with 10 bases left between them. This CDR3 contains 15 residues. This CDR3 reads CASSLFPRGTDTQYF. The CDR3 nucleotides read TGCGCCAGCAGCTTGTTTCCCAGGGGCACAGATACGCAGTATTTT.

The CDR3 here is CASSLVGDYNEQFF. The CDR3, as DNA: TGTGCCAGCAGCTTAGTCGGCGACTACAATGAGCAGTTCTTC. The chain joins TRBV7-2 to TRBJ2-1; unclear D gene. This CDR3 has 14 residues. Germline assignment: CDR1 SGHTA and CDR2 FQGNSA. The V gene lost 1 base and the J gene lost 3 bases, with 7 bases spanning the gap.

On this clonotype itself: Mismatch with germline at one junction end may stem from a read error. This chain uses TRBV5-5 with TRBJ1-2; TRBD1 matches at 12 bases. The CDR3 loop spans 16 amino acids. Germline V gene sequence: CDR1 SGHKS, CDR2 YYEKEE (reference sequence). The CDR3 DNA is TGTACCAGCACCCGGGGGACAGGGGGCGGAAGCTATGGCTACACCTTC. Its translation is CTSTRGTGGGSYGYTF.

The chain recombines TRBV24-1 with TRBJ2-1, with a tentative D call TRBD2 (5 bases). The length of the CDR3 is 12 residues. Germline V gene sequence: CDR1 KGHDR, CDR2 SFDVKD. V lost 9 bases to trimming and J lost 9 bases, with 14 bases between them. The CDR3 nucleotides read TGTGCCACCGCACCCCCAGGAGGTGAGCAGTTCTTC. It codes for CATAPPGGEQFF.

Many counts were recorded for this clonotype. The chain links TRBV7-9 to TRBJ2-1; D gene uncertain. Germline assignment: CDR1 SEHNR and CDR2 FQNEAQ (reference sequence). The CDR3 runs to 14 residues. With 1 base removed from V and 8 bases from J, the gap between germline ends came to 12 bases. This chain's CDR3 is CASSLGAARDEQFF. The CDR3 region has the DNA TGTGCCAGCAGCTTAGGGGCCGCCCGGGATGAGCAGTTCTTC.

This chain joins TRBV28 and TRBJ1-4; no clear D. Per germline, CDR1 MDHEN and CDR2 SYDVKM. This CDR3 has 18 amino acids. Trimming took 8 bases from V and 2 from J, leaving 24 bases between them. The DNA of the CDR3 is TGTGCCAGCTTTCGAGGAACAAGAGTGGTCCCGACTAATGAAAAACTGTTTTTT. Its protein product is CASFRGTRVVPTNEKLFF.

This sequence joins TRBV18 and TRBJ2-5; D is unclear. Germline loops: CDR1 KGHSH, CDR2 LQKENI. Trimming took off 8 bases at V and 2 bases at J, with 12 bases between the two ends. The CDR3 extends over 13 amino acids. CDR3 nucleotides: TGTGCCAGCGCACGCCACCAACAAGAGACCCAGTACTTC. Residues: CASARHQQETQYF.

This clonotype was seen a few times. V is TRBV7-2 and J is TRBJ2-7, with 9 bases lining up with TRBD1. TRBJ2-5 matches the DNA end more closely, so the J call is doubtful. The CDR3 has 16 amino acids. The germline V gene encodes CDR1 SGHTA and CDR2 FQGNSA. The CDR3 DNA sequence: TGTGCCAGCAGCGTTACCGGGACAGGGAAGGTAGAGACCCAGTACTTC. The encoded protein is CASSVTGTGKVETQYF.

This clonotype has more than one count but fewer than ten. The chain employs TRBV29-1 and TRBJ2-3, with unresolved D. Trimming shortened V by 4 bases and J by 4 bases, and 6 bases separated the two germline ends. CDR1 SQVTM and CDR2 ANQGSEA come from the germline V gene. This CDR3 contains 11 residues. The CDR3 DNA reads TGCAGCGTTGTCCCTTCAGATACGCAGTATTTT. Encoded protein: CSVVPSDTQYF.

A few counts support this clonotype. This chain uses TRBV25-1 with TRBJ1-2, with TRBD1 matching over 7 bases. Germline values: CDR1 MGHDK, CDR2 SYGVNS. The trim removed 4 bases at V and 0 bases at J, leaving 2 bases unmatched. The CDR3 loop spans 14 amino acids. CDR3 in amino acids: CASSGQGTNYGYTF. Written as DNA, the CDR3 is TGTGCCAGCAGTGGACAGGGAACTAACTATGGCTACACCTTC.

This clonotype was picked up many times. The chain joins TRBV28 to TRBJ2-1; possibly TRBD2 for D (7 bases). The CDR3 runs to 14 residues. Germline-derived CDR1 and CDR2 are MDHEN and SYDVKM. V lost 6 bases and J lost 1, with 10 bases in between. The CDR3 region has the DNA TGTGCCAGCAGCGAGGGGGGGTCCTACAATGAGCAGTTCTTC. This sequence encodes CASSEGGSYNEQFF.

This chain connects TRBV7-9 to TRBJ1-5, with D hard to call. The CDR3 totals 12 residues. The V gene's germline CDR1 is SEHNR and CDR2 FQNEAQ (reference sequence). With 5 bases removed from V and 5 bases from J, the gap between germline ends came to 7 bases. The CDR3 nucleotides read TGTGCCAGCAGCCGCTCAGATCAGCCCCAGCATTTT. Residues: CASSRSDQPQHF.

This chain links TRBV10-3 with TRBJ2-3; D possibly corresponds to TRBD2 (5 bases). This CDR3 has 16 amino acids. V was clipped by 0 bases and J by 0 bases, with 10 bases between them. Germline V gene data show CDR1 as ENHRY and CDR2 as SYGVKD. As DNA, the CDR3 is TGTGCCATCAGTGAGTCTAAGCGGAGTAGCACAGATACGCAGTATTTT. Translating it yields CAISESKRSSTDTQYF.

This clonotype was seen more than once but under ten times. The chain employs TRBV28 and TRBJ1-2; perhaps TRBD1 as D (6 bases). Germline V gives CDR1 MDHEN, CDR2 SYDVKM. The CDR3 spans 12 residues. V lost 8 bases and J 2 bases, leaving 9 bases between the germline ends. This CDR3 reads CASVGTNYGYTF. DNA of the CDR3: TGTGCCAGCGTGGGGACAAACTATGGCTACACCTTC.

This chain uses TRBV11-2 with TRBJ2-7; 13 positions match TRBD2. The V and J ends lost 1 base and 3 bases, in that order; junction bases with no gene match: 12. CDR1 SGHAT and CDR2 FQNNGV come from the germline V gene. The CDR3 is made up of 19 amino acids. CDR3 DNA: TGTGCCAGCAGCTTAGGTGGGGGACTAGCGGGACGGTTTAACTACGAGCAGTACTTC. This translates into CASSLGGGLAGRFNYEQYF.

This clonotype appeared a few times. CDR3 nucleotide sequence: TGTGCCAGCAGTGAATGGCGGGAGTCAAACTACGAGCAGTACTTC. Its protein is CASSEWRESNYEQYF. V usage is TRBV25-1 and J usage is TRBJ2-7, with TRBD2 identical over 7 bases. Germline lookup yields CDR1 MGHDK and CDR2 SYGVNS. After removal of 1 base from V and 3 bases from J, the junction contained 6 bases not matched to a gene. The CDR3 has 15 residues.